This note documents a single T cell receptor beta chain sequence. Antigen specificity is unknown. The data originate from a study of CD8+ T cells in alopecia areata. Study-level results: Many expanded lesional clones persisted during tofacitinib (in both scalp and blood).

As for treatment: oral pan-JAK inhibitor, 5-10 mg twice daily. CDR3 length: 14 residues. V was cut by 4 bases and J by 3 bases, with 12 bases left in between. The germline CDR1 and CDR2 sequences are MGHRA and YSYEKL. As the sequencing template, cDNA was produced by extracting RNA and reverse transcribing it. Clones were sequenced by immunoSEQ multiplex PCR, and TCRdb holds only the in-frame ones, with some missing. Of 180,000 or so clones listed, 55% to 70% are singletons. This clonotype was sampled from a human donor with alopecia areata. The sequencing here drew on CD4+ T cells sorted from blood, taken at week 24, from a patient treated with tofacitinib. The chain recombines TRBV4-1 with TRBJ1-1; D remains ambiguous. The CDR3 protein is CASSLGLSDTEAFF. CDR3 sequence (DNA): TGCGCCAGCAGCCTTGGACTATCCGACACTGAAGCTTTCTTT.